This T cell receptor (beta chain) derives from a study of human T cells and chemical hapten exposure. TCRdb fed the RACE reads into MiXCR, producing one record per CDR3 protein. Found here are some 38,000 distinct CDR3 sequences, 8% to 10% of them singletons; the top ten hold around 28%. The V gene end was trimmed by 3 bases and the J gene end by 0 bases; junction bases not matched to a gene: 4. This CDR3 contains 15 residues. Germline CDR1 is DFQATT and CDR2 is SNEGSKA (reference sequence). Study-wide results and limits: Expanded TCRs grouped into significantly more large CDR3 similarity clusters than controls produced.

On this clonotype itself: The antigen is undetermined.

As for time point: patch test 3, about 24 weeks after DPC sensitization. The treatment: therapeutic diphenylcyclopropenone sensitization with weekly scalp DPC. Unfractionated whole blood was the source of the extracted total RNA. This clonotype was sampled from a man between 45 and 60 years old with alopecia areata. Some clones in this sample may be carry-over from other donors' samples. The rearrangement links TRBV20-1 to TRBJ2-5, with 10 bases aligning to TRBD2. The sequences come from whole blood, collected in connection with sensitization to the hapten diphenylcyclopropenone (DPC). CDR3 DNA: TGCAGTGCTAGTAGAAGCGGGAGGGACCAAGAGACCCAGTACTTC. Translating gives CSASRSGRDQETQYF.